This T cell receptor (beta chain) was captured by sequencing in a study of cytomegalovirus exposure and HLA in healthy donors. Study context: Among 150 million to 200 million T cells, an earlier analysis found 120 million or so unique TCR beta sequences.

The study ran its PCR with 60 Vbeta and 13 Jbeta primers. TCRdb's copy holds only in-frame clones and misses some; the assay was immunoSEQ multiplex PCR. The sample has 100,000 to 150,000 clones; around 74% are singletons. Regarding the study as a whole: When analyzed later, a missense DCLRE1C variant was found to be linked to TCR beta V- and J-gene trimming.

In the case of this clone: The antigen is unknown.

Although they were nominally healthy when sampled, donors likely had unrecorded immune exposures. Trimming stripped 0 bases from V and 8 bases from J, with 17 bases between. The CDR3 length is 16 residues. Germline CDR1 is LGHNA and CDR2 is YNFKEQ. The receptor was derived from a male donor in good health and CMV-seronegative. The chain uses TRBV4-2 and TRBJ2-1; possible D gene TRBD2, 5 bases. Specimen: PBMCs. The CDR3 loop is CASSQDTDVDLDEQFF. The CDR3 bases are TGTGCCAGCAGCCAAGACACGGACGTGGACTTAGATGAGCAGTTCTTC.